Below, 27 T cell receptor beta chains from the same sample are listed, as sequenced in a study of radiotherapy plus CTLA-4 blockade in lung cancer. Data came from immunoSEQ multiplex PCR; TCRdb stores just in-frame clones and leaves some out. The table shows around 37,000 clones, with 55% to 75% occurring only once. The sample consisted of peripheral blood, taken from a patient treated with radiotherapy plus ipilimumab. These receptors originate from a human donor with non-small cell lung cancer who had stable disease on radiotherapy plus ipilimumab.

This sequence joins TRBV5-6 and TRBJ1-4; 7 bases fit TRBD1. V lost 1 base and J lost 7; bases outside the gene matches: 10. CDR3 length equals 16 residues. Germline values: CDR1 SGHDT, CDR2 YYEEEE. The chain's CDR3 is CASSLSQGGRSEKLFF. In DNA form, the CDR3 reads TGTGCCAGCAGCTTGTCTCAAGGGGGCCGAAGTGAAAAACTGTTTTTT.

The rearrangement uses TRBV5-5 and TRBJ1-2; possible D gene TRBD1, 5 bases. CDR3 length equals 13 residues. The germline V gene encodes CDR1 SGHKS and CDR2 YYEKEE (reference sequence). Trimming took 1 base from V and 7 from J, leaving 11 bases between them. The chain's CDR3 is CASSLRQGFGYTF. The CDR3 region has the DNA TGTGCCAGCAGCTTGAGGCAGGGCTTTGGCTACACCTTC.

The gene calls are TRBV11-2 and TRBJ1-1; 9 positions match TRBD1. The CDR3 sequence is 13 residues long. V shed 1 base, J shed 7 bases, and the junction held 1 base outside the gene matches. The germline gives CDR1 SGHAT, CDR2 FQNNGV. For the CDR3, the DNA is TGTGCCAGCAGCTTAGGGACAGGGGTTGAAGCTTTCTTT. It codes for CASSLGTGVEAFF.

The chain carries TRBV5-4 and TRBJ1-6; D remains unclear. Trimming removed 0 bases from V and 7 bases from J, with 8 bases in between. Looked up from germline, CDR1 is SGHNT and CDR2 is YYREEE (reference sequence). The CDR3 is 14 amino acids. CDR3 loop: CASSLDLLNSPLHF. CDR3 sequence (DNA): TGTGCCAGCAGCTTGGATCTACTGAATTCACCCCTCCACTTT.

This clone has more than one count but fewer than ten. The rearrangement links TRBV5-4 to TRBJ2-2, with D unresolved. Trimming took 0 bases from V and 10 from J, leaving 10 bases between them. Germline loops: CDR1 SGHNT, CDR2 YYREEE (reference sequence). This CDR3 comprises 13 residues. The chain's CDR3 is CASSLASREELFF. The DNA of the CDR3 is TGTGCCAGCAGCTTGGCGTCCCGCGAGGAGCTGTTTTTT.

This chain uses TRBV5-4 with TRBJ2-2, with TRBD1 identical over 9 bases. V shed 4 bases, J shed 7 bases, and the junction held 5 bases outside the gene matches. In germline, CDR1 is SGHNT, CDR2 YYREEE (reference sequence). This CDR3 is 14 amino acids long. CDR3 protein: CASSTGQGFGELFF. The DNA of the CDR3 is TGTGCCAGCAGCACGGGACAGGGATTCGGGGAGCTGTTTTTT.

The V call is TRBV18, the J call TRBJ2-6, with a possible D match to TRBD1 (5 bases). The CDR3 length is 16 residues. V was shortened by 2 bases and J by 6 bases, with 14 bases between the two germline ends. CDR1 and CDR2 from the germline V gene are KGHSH and LQKENI. Written as DNA, the CDR3 is TGTGCCAGCTCACCAGTATTTAGGGGTGAGGCCAACGTCCTGACTTTC. This gives the protein CASSPVFRGEANVLTF. Supplemented by reference TRBV18 and TRBJ2-6, the full variable domain reads NAGVMQNPRHLVRRRGQEARLRCSPMKGHSHVYWYRQLPEEGLKFMVYLQKENIIDESGMPKERFSAEFPKEGPSILRIQQVVRGDSAAYFCASSPVFRGEANVLTFGAGSRLTVL.

This clone was observed once. The chain links TRBV5-8 to TRBJ2-5, with 11 bases matching TRBD2. Per germline, CDR1 SGHTS and CDR2 YDEGEE. J gave up 4 bases and V 5 bases, and 4 bases lay outside the gene matches. The CDR3 runs to 14 residues. The CDR3 coding sequence is TGTGCCAGCAGGTCCCTAGCGGGGGGAGAGACCCAGTACTTC. This encodes CASRSLAGGETQYF.

This chain links TRBV7-6 with TRBJ2-7; D gene ambiguous. Germline V gene data show CDR1 as SGHVS and CDR2 as FNYEAQ. The CDR3 length is 13 residues. V was trimmed by 0 bases and J by 3 bases, leaving 6 bases between them. CDR3 in amino acids: CASSLARGYEQYF. The CDR3, as DNA: TGTGCCAGCAGCTTAGCGAGAGGCTACGAGCAGTACTTC.

The chain links TRBV6-1 to TRBJ2-5, with TRBD2 identical over 7 bases. The CDR3 runs 17 residues. With 1 base clipped from V and 4 bases from J, the junction kept 12 bases outside the gene matches. Germline V gene data show CDR1 as MNHNS and CDR2 as SASEGT. CDR3: CASSEVPPAGFGETQYF. In nucleotides, the CDR3 is TGTGCCAGCAGTGAAGTACCCCCAGCGGGGTTTGGAGAGACCCAGTACTTC.

CDR3 amino acids: CASSLPNRDRVSPEAFF. The DNA for the CDR3 is TGTGCCAGCAGCTTACCTAATCGGGACAGGGTATCCCCTGAAGCTTTCTTT. The chain carries TRBV11-3 and TRBJ1-1; 9 nucleotides match TRBD1. V lost 2 bases, J lost 6 bases, and 13 bases stayed unmatched. The CDR3 is made up of 17 amino acids. The germline CDR1 and CDR2 sequences are SGHNT and YENEEA. The full variable domain, with the rest looked up from reference TRBV11-3 and TRBJ1-1, is EAGVVQSPRYKIIEKKQPVAFWCNPISGHNTLYWYLQNLGQGPELLIRYENEEAVDDSQLPKDRFSAERLKGVDSTLKIQPAELGDSAVYLCASSLPNRDRVSPEAFFGQGTRLTVV.

V and J are TRBV19 and TRBJ1-1; no firm D call. V was cut by 3 bases and J by 6 bases, with 17 bases left in between. CDR1 is LNHDA and CDR2 is SQIVND in the germline V gene (reference sequence). The CDR3 runs 15 residues. This chain's CDR3 is CASSIGPGSAAEAFF. The DNA for the CDR3 is TGTGCCAGTAGTATCGGACCGGGAAGTGCGGCTGAAGCTTTCTTT.

The rearrangement joins TRBV11-3 to TRBJ2-1; 12 bases are shared with TRBD1. The CDR3 sequence is 15 residues long. Germline V gene lookup returns CDR1 SGHNT and CDR2 YENEEA. V shed 6 bases and J 7 bases; nucleotides not matched to a gene: 7. This chain's CDR3 is CASSPGQGAQNEQFF. The CDR3 region has the DNA TGTGCCAGCAGTCCGGGACAGGGGGCCCAGAATGAGCAGTTCTTC.

The CDR3 loop reads CASSEALAGRSGYEQYF. CDR3 nucleotides: TGTGCCAGCAGTGAAGCACTAGCGGGGAGATCTGGGTACGAGCAGTACTTC. The rearrangement joins TRBV6-1 to TRBJ2-7, with TRBD2 matching 10 bases. Germline loops: CDR1 MNHNS, CDR2 SASEGT. The CDR3 extends over 17 amino acids. V was pared by 0 bases and J by 4 bases, with 9 bases of the junction left unmatched.

The rearrangement joins TRBV7-6 to TRBJ1-2; TRBD1 aligns across 8 bases. This CDR3 comprises 13 residues. V shed 5 bases and J 7 bases; nucleotides not matched to a gene: 6. Looked up from germline, CDR1 is SGHVS and CDR2 is FNYEAQ. CDR3 in amino acids: CASSPGGGTGYTF. For the CDR3, the DNA is TGTGCCAGCAGCCCAGGGGGCGGCACTGGCTACACCTTC.

The V and J genes are TRBV6-1 and TRBJ1-2, with TRBD1 matching 8 bases. CDR3 length: 14 amino acids. After removal of 3 bases from V and 5 bases from J, the junction contained 5 bases not matched to a gene. Germline loops: CDR1 MNHNS, CDR2 SASEGT. The CDR3 nucleotides are TGTGCCAGCAGTGACCGGGGACAGGTATATGGCTACACCTTC. This encodes CASSDRGQVYGYTF.

The chain is built from TRBV7-9 and TRBJ2-2; 8 positions match TRBD1. Germline V gene data show CDR1 as SEHNR and CDR2 as FQNEAQ (reference sequence). CDR3 length: 15 amino acids. The V gene end was trimmed by 5 bases and the J gene end by 6 bases; junction bases not matched to a gene: 8. CDR3 sequence: CASSHSGGASGELFF. Here the CDR3 DNA reads TGTGCCAGCAGCCACTCAGGGGGCGCATCCGGGGAGCTGTTTTTT.

V usage is TRBV7-9 and J usage is TRBJ1-1; possibly TRBD1 for D (5 bases). V lost 5 bases to trimming and J lost 3 bases, with 7 bases between them. CDR1 and CDR2 from the germline V gene are SEHNR and FQNEAQ (reference sequence). The CDR3 runs 12 residues. DNA for the CDR3: TGTGCCAGCAGCCGCAGGGACACTGAAGCTTTCTTT. Amino acid sequence: CASSRRDTEAFF.

The table lists this clone with a few counts. Written as DNA, the CDR3 is TGCGCCAGCAGCTTGAGACTAGCGGGGGGGCTAGACACAGATACGCAGTATTTT. Translation: CASSLRLAGGLDTDTQYF. The rearrangement uses TRBV5-1 and TRBJ2-3; 14 positions match TRBD2. The germline V gene encodes CDR1 SGHRS and CDR2 YFSETQ. The CDR3 is 18 amino acids. V shed 1 base, J shed 2 bases, and the junction held 6 bases outside the gene matches.

The V call is TRBV30, the J call TRBJ2-2, with 15 bases fitting TRBD2. The CDR3 is 16 residues long. Germline-derived CDR1 and CDR2 are GTSNPN and SVGIG (reference sequence). The V segment lost 4 bases and the J segment 5 bases; nucleotides outside the gene matches: 5. The CDR3 bases are TGTGCCTGGACCGGGACTAGCGGGGGGCATACCGGGGAGCTGTTTTTT. It is translated as CAWTGTSGGHTGELFF.

This clone has ten or more counts. The CDR3 ends on some other residue instead of the conserved phenylalanine or tryptophan, so this is likely a read error. No DNA is shown, since the ends of the CDR3 on it are uncertain; the CDR3 is the one TCRdb lists. The chain combines TRBV6-5 with TRBJ1-2; TRBD1 reflects the table's D call only, with no check against the DNA. CDR1 and CDR2 from the germline V gene are MNHEY and SVGAGI. Both ends counted, the CDR3 spans 11 residues. CDR3 sequence: CASSYQRKGQH.

The chain employs TRBV5-8 and TRBJ2-1; 11 nucleotides line up with TRBD2. Unmatched junction bases numbered 6, after V lost 0 bases and J lost 7 bases. This CDR3 has 16 residues. Germline V gives CDR1 SGHTS, CDR2 YDEGEE. CDR3 nucleotide sequence: TGTGCCAGCAGCTTGGGGCTAGCGGGGGGCAGAAATGAGCAGTTCTTC. Its translation is CASSLGLAGGRNEQFF. The full variable domain, rest sourced from reference TRBV5-8 and TRBJ2-1, is EAGVTQSPTHLIKTRGQQATLRCSPISGHTSVYWYQQALGLGLQFLLWYDEGEERNRGNFPPRFSGRQFPNYSSELNVNALELEDSALYLCASSLGLAGGRNEQFFGPGTRLTVL.

This clone appeared a few times. This rearrangement joins TRBV6-6 to TRBJ1-6, with 9 bases aligning to TRBD1. CDR1 is MNHNY, CDR2 SVGAGI, per germline (reference sequence). With V trimmed by 8 bases and J by 6 bases, 5 bases remained unmatched. The CDR3 contains 14 residues. CDR3 loop: CASHGTGSNSPLHF. The CDR3 DNA reads TGTGCCAGCCATGGGACAGGGAGTAATTCACCCCTCCACTTT.

This sequence joins TRBV29-1 and TRBJ2-1; D is ambiguous. This CDR3 is built from 12 residues. Trimming took off 6 bases at V and 4 bases at J, with 10 bases between the two ends. CDR1 and CDR2 (germline): SQVTM, ANQGSEA. The CDR3 spells CSVQIRYNEQFF. As DNA, the CDR3 is TGCAGCGTCCAAATTCGGTACAATGAGCAGTTCTTC.

V is TRBV4-2 and J is TRBJ2-2; 16 bases are shared with TRBD2. With 3 bases clipped from V and 9 bases from J, the junction kept 4 bases outside the gene matches. This CDR3 has 16 amino acids. CDR1 is LGHNA, CDR2 YNFKEQ, per germline. The DNA for the CDR3 is TGTGCCAGCAGCCAGGGACTAGCGGGGGGGACTAGGGAGCTGTTTTTT. As protein: CASSQGLAGGTRELFF.

This chain joins TRBV4-1 and TRBJ2-7, with 9 nucleotides matching TRBD1. Trimming cost V 4 bases and J 2 bases; bases outside gene matches: 6. Germline-derived CDR1 and CDR2 are MGHRA and YSYEKL. The CDR3 loop spans 15 amino acids. The CDR3 is CASSLRQGVPYEQYF. The CDR3 nucleotides are TGCGCCAGCAGCCTCCGACAGGGGGTACCCTACGAGCAGTACTTC.

J is TRBJ1-1 and V is TRBV6-6; 7 bases fit TRBD1. The germline gives CDR1 MNHNY, CDR2 SVGAGI (reference sequence). CDR3 length equals 12 residues. Germline trimming cut 7 bases from V and 7 bases from J; bases unmatched to any gene: 6. CDR3 sequence reads: CASNTQGVEAFF. CDR3 DNA sequence: TGTGCCAGCAATACTCAGGGGGTTGAAGCTTTCTTT.